These 21 T cell receptor beta chains share one sample of origin, sequenced in a study of blood T cell repertoires in COVID-19. Repertoires were generated with immunoSEQ multiplex PCR, while TCRdb's copy carries only in-frame clones and drops some. The sample includes 300,000 to 350,000 clones, around 86% seen only once; the top ten take just under 6.5%. Sample: peripheral blood. The receptor source for this set is a woman between 50 and 59 years old with COVID-19, enrolled during active disease.

This rearrangement joins TRBV9 to TRBJ2-1; a possible D gene is TRBD2 (6 bases). The CDR3 has 12 residues. V lost 5 bases to trimming and J lost 8 bases, with 11 bases between them. The germline V gene has CDR1 SGDLS and CDR2 YYNGEE. In nucleotides, the CDR3 is TGTGCCAGCAGAGGGAGGAATGATGAGCAGTTCTTC. Protein sequence: CASRGRNDEQFF.

This sequence joins TRBV5-6 and TRBJ1-2, with D unclear. In germline, CDR1 is SGHDT, CDR2 YYEEEE. V shed 0 bases and J shed 2 bases, with 5 bases lying between them. The CDR3 is 13 residues long. The CDR3 nucleotides read TGTGCCAGCAGCTTGGGGCCCAACTATGGCTACACCTTC. Translated, it gives CASSLGPNYGYTF.

The chain combines TRBV11-2 with TRBJ2-5, with a possible D match to TRBD1 (7 bases). CDR1 is SGHAT and CDR2 is FQNNGV in the germline V gene. CDR3 size: 14 residues. The germline V and J ends were trimmed by 5 bases and 5 bases, with 15 bases remaining between them. The CDR3 is CASSTQGGGETQYF. DNA for the CDR3: TGTGCCAGCAGCACCCAGGGGGGAGGTGAGACCCAGTACTTC. Drawing the rest from reference TRBV11-2 and TRBJ2-5, the complete variable domain is EAGVAQSPRYKIIEKRQSVAFWCNPISGHATLYWYQQILGQGPKLLIQFQNNGVVDDSQLPKDRFSAERLKGVDSTLKIQPAKLEDSAVYLCASSTQGGGETQYFGPGTRLLVL.

About this clone itself: Other nucleotide sequences in the sample specify the same CDR3. V usage is TRBV5-1 and J usage is TRBJ1-1; D gene ambiguous. V was clipped by 4 bases and J by 1 base, with 11 bases between them. Per germline, CDR1 SGHRS and CDR2 YFSETQ. The CDR3 length is 14 residues. CDR3 amino acids: CASSPRAGNTEAFF. The CDR3 nucleotides read TGCGCCAGCAGCCCTCGCGCGGGGAACACTGAAGCTTTCTTT.

The chain is built from TRBV4-2 and TRBJ1-2; tentative D call: TRBD1 (5 bases). CDR1 and CDR2 from the germline V gene are LGHNA and YNFKEQ. Trimming pared 1 base from V and 3 bases from J, leaving 12 bases between. CDR3 length equals 15 residues. The CDR3 region is CASSQGPGGDYGYTF. CDR3 DNA: TGTGCCAGCAGCCAAGGCCCCGGGGGGGACTATGGCTACACCTTC.

This chain links TRBV18 with TRBJ2-3, with no clear D. The germline V and J ends were trimmed by 3 bases and 5 bases, with 3 bases remaining between them. Germline V gene lookup returns CDR1 KGHSH and CDR2 LQKENI. The CDR3 contains 11 residues. This chain's CDR3 is CASSPGDTQYF. CDR3 nucleotides: TGTGCCAGCTCACCCGGAGATACGCAGTATTTT.

This rearrangement joins TRBV30 to TRBJ1-4; the match to TRBD1 covers 8 bases. The V and J ends lost 1 base and 7 bases, in that order; junction bases with no gene match: 5. The germline CDR1 and CDR2 sequences are GTSNPN and SVGIG (reference sequence). CDR3 length equals 14 residues. The CDR3 spells CAWSEDRVAEKLFF. The DNA for the CDR3 is TGTGCCTGGAGTGAGGACAGGGTTGCTGAAAAACTGTTTTTT.

The chain joins TRBV9 to TRBJ2-1, with 9 bases lining up with TRBD2. CDR1 and CDR2 (germline): SGDLS, YYNGEE. The CDR3 has 16 residues. Losses at the gene ends were 2 bases for V and 7 bases for J; bases not matched to a gene: 10. CDR3 coding DNA: TGTGCCAGCAGCGTCCCGGAGCGGGAGGCCCCAAATGAGCAGTTCTTC. Translated, it gives CASSVPEREAPNEQFF.

V and J are TRBV21-1 and TRBJ1-5. TRBV21-1 is flagged as a pseudogene. The CDR3 has 14 residues. The CDR3: CASNSGKYNQPQHF. The CDR3 region has the DNA TGTGCCAGCAACTCCGGGAAGTACAATCAGCCCCAGCATTTT.

The chain has TRBV2 and TRBJ2-1; D unresolved. The CDR3 is 11 amino acids. The germline V and J ends were trimmed by 0 bases and 10 bases, with 4 bases remaining between them. From germline, CDR1 is SNHLY and CDR2 FYNNEI. The chain's CDR3 is CASSEAAEQFF. For the CDR3, the DNA is TGTGCCAGCAGTGAAGCCGCGGAGCAGTTCTTC. Full variable domain (remainder filled in from reference TRBV2 and TRBJ2-1): EPEVTQTPSHQVTQMGQEVILRCVPISNHLYFYWYRQILGQKVEFLVSFYNNEISEKSEIFDDQFSVERPDGSNFTLKIRSTKLEDSAMYFCASSEAAEQFFGPGTRLTVL.

This chain links TRBV7-7 with TRBJ2-5; a possible D gene is TRBD2 (6 bases). The CDR3 is 14 residues long. Looked up from germline, CDR1 is SSHAT and CDR2 is FNYEAQ (reference sequence). Trimming stripped 5 bases from V and 5 bases from J, with 15 bases between. This chain's CDR3 is CASSLAGMKETQYF. CDR3 nucleotide sequence: TGTGCCAGCAGCCTGGCGGGGATGAAGGAGACCCAGTACTTC.

The J gene is TRBJ2-3, the V gene TRBV11-2, with D perhaps matching TRBD1 (6 bases). The V end lost 4 bases, the J end lost 10 bases, and 15 bases lay between the germline ends. Germline V gives CDR1 SGHAT, CDR2 FQNNGV. The CDR3 contains 13 residues. Here the CDR3 reads CASSSTGLLAQYF. The CDR3 region has the DNA TGTGCCAGCAGCTCCACAGGGTTACTAGCGCAGTATTTT.

The chain uses TRBV6-2 or TRBV6-3 and TRBJ2-3; 11 bases are shared with TRBD2. Unmatched junction bases numbered 6, after V lost 2 bases and J lost 5 bases. The germline gives CDR1 MNHEY, CDR2 SVGEGT. The CDR3 has 16 amino acids. The DNA of the CDR3 is TGTGCCAGCAGTTACCCAGGACTAGCGGGCAGAGATACGCAGTATTTT. Protein product: CASSYPGLAGRDTQYF.

The chain has TRBV9 and TRBJ2-4; 8 nucleotides agree with TRBD2. The V segment lost 3 bases and the J segment 0 bases; nucleotides outside the gene matches: 14. The CDR3 extends over 19 amino acids. Germline V gives CDR1 SGDLS, CDR2 YYNGEE. The CDR3 DNA reads as TGTGCCAGCAGCGCCGAGGGGCTAGCGGGCAATTTAGCCAAAAACATTCAGTACTTC. Translation gives CASSAEGLAGNLAKNIQYF.

There are a few counts of this clone. V gene TRBV4-3 combines with J gene TRBJ1-1; the match to TRBD1 covers 7 bases. Germline trimming cut 1 base from V and 2 bases from J; bases unmatched to any gene: 4. This CDR3 is 15 amino acids long. Germline CDR1 and CDR2: LGHNA and YSLEER. DNA for the CDR3: TGCGCCAGCAGCCAAGCGGGACAGCCAAACACTGAAGCTTTCTTT. Its translation is CASSQAGQPNTEAFF.

The table lists this clone with a few counts. This sequence joins TRBV7-2 and TRBJ1-2; tentatively, D is TRBD1 (5 bases). Germline-derived CDR1 and CDR2 are SGHTA and FQGNSA. Trimming stripped 4 bases from V and 6 bases from J, with 12 bases between. The CDR3 is 13 residues long. The CDR3 sequence: CASSSSGGDGYTF. The CDR3 nucleotides are TGTGCCAGCAGCTCCTCCGGGGGGGATGGCTACACCTTC.

The chain uses TRBV5-4 and TRBJ2-3, with TRBD2 identical over 9 bases. V trimming: 0 bases; J trimming: 2 bases; junction bases outside the gene matches: 10. CDR3 length equals 18 residues. Germline CDR1 is SGHNT and CDR2 is YYREEE (reference sequence). CDR3 sequence (DNA): TGTGCCAGCAGCTTGGAGACTAGCGGAAGACTAAACACAGATACGCAGTATTTT. Its translation: CASSLETSGRLNTDTQYF.

The chain is built from TRBV11-2 and TRBJ1-2; D is ambiguous. In germline, CDR1 is SGHAT, CDR2 FQNNGV. The CDR3 covers 17 residues. V shed 2 bases and J shed 0 bases, with 16 bases lying between them. The DNA for the CDR3 is TGTGCCAGCAGCTTACATTATTCAGGAACAGCTAACTATGGCTACACCTTC. It translates to CASSLHYSGTANYGYTF.

This clone appeared a few times. The same CDR3 is also encoded by other DNA sequences in this sample. The chain couples TRBV19 to TRBJ2-2; TRBD1 aligns across 8 bases. Germline CDR1 LNHDA, CDR2 SQIVND (reference sequence). The trim removed 3 bases at V and 4 bases at J, leaving 1 base unmatched. The CDR3 runs to 14 residues. The chain's CDR3 is CASSITGGTGELFF. In nucleotides, the CDR3 is TGTGCCAGTAGTATCACAGGGGGCACCGGGGAGCTGTTTTTT.

CDR3 bases: TGCGCCAGCAGCCCCCGGAATGAAAAACTGTTTTTT. Translation: CASSPRNEKLFF. The J gene is TRBJ1-4, the V gene TRBV4-1; unclear D gene. The V gene's germline CDR1 is MGHRA and CDR2 YSYEKL. V was cut by 4 bases and J by 5 bases, with 5 bases left in between. The CDR3 covers 12 residues.

CDR3 bases: TGTGCCAGCAGCGTGTACCGGGATTCAACGCAGTATTTT. This encodes CASSVYRDSTQYF. The V and J genes are TRBV5-4 and TRBJ2-3; TRBD2 might be the D (5 bases). The CDR3 is 13 amino acids. Looked up from germline, CDR1 is SGHNT and CDR2 is YYREEE (reference sequence). V was clipped by 4 bases and J by 9 bases, with 15 bases between them.